This T cell receptor beta chain originates from a study of shared clonotypes between healthy human individuals. Study-wide points: For naive CD4 cells, roughly 4.8% of clonotypes were shared across a handful of donors.

The V segment lost 3 bases and the J segment 5 bases; nucleotides outside the gene matches: 7. The CDR3 loop spans 14 amino acids. Germline loops: CDR1 SGHRS, CDR2 YFSETQ. For this clone: Antigen specificity is unknown.

Libraries were prepared by immunoSEQ multiplex PCR; TCRdb keeps only in-frame clonotypes and omits some of them. This table holds about 990,000 clones, 75% to 80% found once. What was sequenced was memory CD4+ T cells from PBMCs. Subset given: CD45RA-negative fraction. The sequence was obtained from a man between 18 and 35 years old in good health. Some clones in this sample may be carry-over from other donors' samples. J is TRBJ2-7 and V is TRBV5-1; the match to TRBD1 covers 8 bases. CDR3 nucleotides: TGCGCCAGCAGCTCGGGACAGGCCATCCACGAGCAGTACTTC. Its protein is CASSSGQAIHEQYF.